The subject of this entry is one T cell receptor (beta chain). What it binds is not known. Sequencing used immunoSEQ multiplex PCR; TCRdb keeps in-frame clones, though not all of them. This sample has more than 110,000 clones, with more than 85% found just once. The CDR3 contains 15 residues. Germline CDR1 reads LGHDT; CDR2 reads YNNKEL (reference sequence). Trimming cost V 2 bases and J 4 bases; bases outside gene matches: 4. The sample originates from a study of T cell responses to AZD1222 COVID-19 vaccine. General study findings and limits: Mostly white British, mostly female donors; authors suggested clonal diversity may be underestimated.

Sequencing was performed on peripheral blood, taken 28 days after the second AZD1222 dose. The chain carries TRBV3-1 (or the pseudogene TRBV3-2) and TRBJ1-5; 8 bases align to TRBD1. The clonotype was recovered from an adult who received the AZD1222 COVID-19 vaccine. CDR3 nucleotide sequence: TGTGCCAGCAGCCAATTGGGACAGGAGAATCAGCCCCAGCATTTT. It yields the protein CASSQLGQENQPQHF.